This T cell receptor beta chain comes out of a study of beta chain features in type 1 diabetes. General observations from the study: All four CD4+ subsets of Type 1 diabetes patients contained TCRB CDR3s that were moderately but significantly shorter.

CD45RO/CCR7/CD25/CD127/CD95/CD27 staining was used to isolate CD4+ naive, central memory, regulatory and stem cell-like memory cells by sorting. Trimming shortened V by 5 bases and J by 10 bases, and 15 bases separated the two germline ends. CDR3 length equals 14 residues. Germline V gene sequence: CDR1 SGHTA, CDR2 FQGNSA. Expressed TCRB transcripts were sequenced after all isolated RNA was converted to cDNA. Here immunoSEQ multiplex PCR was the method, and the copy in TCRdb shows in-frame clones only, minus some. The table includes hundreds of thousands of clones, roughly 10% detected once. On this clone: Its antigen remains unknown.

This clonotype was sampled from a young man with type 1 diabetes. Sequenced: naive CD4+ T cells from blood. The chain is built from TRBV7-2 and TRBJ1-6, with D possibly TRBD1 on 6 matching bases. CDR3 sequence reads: CASSQPTGWSPLHF. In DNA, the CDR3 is TGTGCCAGCAGCCAACCGACAGGTTGGTCACCCCTCCACTTT.